The 8 T cell receptor beta chains in this list originate from one sample, sequenced in a study of regulatory T cells in long-lasting Graves disease. The time point: newly diagnosed GD, antithyroid drugs for less than 3 months. From PBMCs, RNA was extracted and then used to make the TCR library. Investigators prepared the TCR beta libraries by applying iRepertoire HTBI primers and Arm-PCR of CDR3 regions. TCRdb recomputed calls from the multiplex PCR reads with MiXCR, one row per CDR3 protein. The table has about 400,000 distinct CDR3 sequences, 15% seen once. The sample was also reused in another study, on T cells in Graves' hyperthyroidism and ophthalmopathy.

The sample was peripheral blood mononuclear cells (PBMCs), taken at new diagnosis, from a patient treated with antithyroid drugs. The receptors derive from a woman aged 40 to 50 with Graves disease.

This clonotype was counted ten times or more. The V and J genes are TRBV11-1 and TRBJ2-1; 8 nucleotides match TRBD1. In germline, CDR1 is SGHAT, CDR2 FQDESV (reference sequence). V was clipped by 5 bases and J by 8 bases; unmatched bases: 11. This CDR3 region has 15 residues. In DNA form, the CDR3 reads TGTGCCAGCAGCCGGACAGGGAACCCTTTTGATGAGCAGTTCTTC. Its protein product is CASSRTGNPFDEQFF.

This clonotype was observed many times. The genes are TRBV20-1 and TRBJ2-7, with 8 nucleotides matching TRBD1. Trimming removed 4 bases from V and 3 bases from J; junction bases left unmatched: 2. CDR3 length equals 12 residues. Per the germline V gene, CDR1 is DFQATT and CDR2 is SNEGSKA (reference sequence). In DNA, the CDR3 is TGCAGTGCTAATGACAGGGGCTACGAGCAGTACTTC. Its translation is CSANDRGYEQYF.

J is TRBJ1-1 and V is TRBV19; D call uncertain. Trimming took off 9 bases at V and 1 base at J, with 15 bases between the two ends. The CDR3 sequence is 14 residues long. Germline V CDR1 and CDR2: LNHDA, SQIVND (reference sequence). The CDR3 region has the DNA TGTGCCAGCAGCTCCCTCGAAGAGAACACTGAAGCTTTCTTT. Its translation is CASSSLEENTEAFF.

The table lists this clonotype with a few counts. The chain is built from TRBV10-3 and TRBJ2-3; tentatively, D is TRBD1 (5 bases). Germline V gives CDR1 ENHRY, CDR2 SYGVKD. The CDR3 covers 15 residues. V was shortened by 2 bases and J by 0 bases, with 9 bases between the two germline ends. The CDR3 bases are TGTGCCATCAGTGAGGGGGCAGGTAGCACAGATACGCAGTATTTT. Protein product: CAISEGAGSTDTQYF.

The V and J genes are TRBV12-3 or TRBV12-4 and TRBJ2-3; TRBD1 matches at 9 bases. The CDR3 has 14 residues. V shed 5 bases, J shed 3 bases, and the junction held 3 bases outside the gene matches. CDR3 loop: CASSRQGVTDTQYF. The CDR3, as DNA: TGTGCCAGCAGTCGACAGGGGGTAACAGATACGCAGTATTTT.

For this clonotype: A single base is all that separates this from a far larger clone, so a read error is likely. The genes are TRBV11-2 and TRBJ2-1, with 9 bases aligning to TRBD1. Trimming cost V 1 base and J 13 bases; bases outside gene matches: 14. The germline CDR1 and CDR2 sequences are SGHAT and FQNNGV. The CDR3 runs to 16 residues. Here the CDR3 DNA reads TGTGCCAGCAGCTTAGCGGCCACAGGGGGCTGGGAGACCCAGTTCTTC. Protein: CASSLAATGGWETQFF.

Ten or more counts support this clonotype. The rearrangement joins TRBV2 to TRBJ2-3; weak D call: TRBD2 (7 bases). The end of the DNA is better explained by TRBJ2-7, so the J call may be wrong. The CDR3 extends over 15 amino acids. In germline, CDR1 is SNHLY, CDR2 FYNNEI. In DNA form, the CDR3 reads TGTGCCAGCCTGCCGAGGGGGGGCCAACCCTACGAGCAGTACTTC. It specifies CASLPRGGQPYEQYF.

Ten or more counts support this clonotype. The rearrangement uses TRBV28 and TRBJ2-1; a weak D match, TRBD2 (7 bases). Germline V gene lookup returns CDR1 MDHEN and CDR2 SYDVKM. The germline V and J ends were trimmed by 6 bases and 5 bases, with 20 bases remaining between them. The CDR3 totals 16 residues. The CDR3 sequence is CASSPGVGRGNNEQFF. The CDR3 DNA sequence: TGTGCCAGCAGCCCGGGGGTAGGGAGGGGGAACAATGAGCAGTTCTTC.